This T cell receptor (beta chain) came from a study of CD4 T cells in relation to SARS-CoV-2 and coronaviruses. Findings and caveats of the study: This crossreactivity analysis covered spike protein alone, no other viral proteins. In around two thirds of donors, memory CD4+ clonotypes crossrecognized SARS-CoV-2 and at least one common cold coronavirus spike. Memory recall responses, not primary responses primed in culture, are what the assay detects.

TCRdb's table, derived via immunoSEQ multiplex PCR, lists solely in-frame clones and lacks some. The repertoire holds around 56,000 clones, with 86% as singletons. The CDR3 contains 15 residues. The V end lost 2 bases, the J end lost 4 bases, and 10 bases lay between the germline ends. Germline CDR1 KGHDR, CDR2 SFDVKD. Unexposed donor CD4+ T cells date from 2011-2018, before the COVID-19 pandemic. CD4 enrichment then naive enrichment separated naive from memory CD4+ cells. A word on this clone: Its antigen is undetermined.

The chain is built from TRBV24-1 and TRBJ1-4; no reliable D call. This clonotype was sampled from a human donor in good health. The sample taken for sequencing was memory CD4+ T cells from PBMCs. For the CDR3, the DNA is TGTGCCACCAGTGATTCGGGAGCAGGTAATGAAAAACTGTTTTTT. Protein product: CATSDSGAGNEKLFF.